These T cell receptor beta chains were read from a single sample in a study of blood T cell repertoires in COVID-19. Measured with immunoSEQ multiplex PCR; TCRdb has only the in-frame clones, and not every one. Among about 36,000 clones listed, about 88% were seen once. The sample consisted of peripheral blood. These receptors were taken from a human donor in a cohort sampled during active COVID-19. Each CDR3 is given with its conserved first and last residue. The order of the fields is clone size, D gene, J gene, V gene, CDR3 protein, CDR3 DNA. D genes are given only for firm matches. Clone size, where shown, is once, few, many, or a class for clones that have expanded.

clone_size: NA; d_call: NA; j_call: TRBJ2-1; v_call: TRBV27; cdr3_aa: CASSLSHPVYNEQFF; cdr3_nt: TGTGCCAGCAGTTTATCGCATCCAGTTTACAATGAGCAGTTCTTC
clone_size: once; d_call: NA; j_call: TRBJ2-7; v_call: TRBV3-1/TRBV3-2; cdr3_aa: CASSPGNYEQYF; cdr3_nt: TGTGCCAGCAGCCCCGGTAACTACGAGCAGTACTTC
clone_size: NA; d_call: NA; j_call: TRBJ2-1; v_call: TRBV9; cdr3_aa: CASSADNEQFF; cdr3_nt: TGTGCCAGCAGCGCCGACAATGAGCAGTTCTTC
clone_size: NA; d_call: TRBD1; j_call: TRBJ1-2; v_call: TRBV28; cdr3_aa: CASRGQGARGYTF; cdr3_nt: TGTGCCAGCAGGGGGCAGGGGGCAAGGGGCTACACCTTC
clone_size: once; d_call: TRBD1; j_call: TRBJ2-1; v_call: TRBV4-2; cdr3_aa: CASSQELGTDPPYNEQFF; cdr3_nt: TGTGCCAGCAGCCAAGAACTTGGGACAGACCCTCCCTACAATGAGCAGTTCTTC
clone_size: NA; d_call: NA; j_call: TRBJ2-5; v_call: TRBV10-3; cdr3_aa: CAISEVSGPQETQYF; cdr3_nt: TGTGCCATCAGTGAGGTCTCAGGGCCGCAAGAGACCCAGTACTTC
clone_size: NA; d_call: NA; j_call: TRBJ2-7; v_call: TRBV12-3/TRBV12-4; cdr3_aa: CASREGGEQYF; cdr3_nt: TGTGCCAGCAGGGAGGGAGGCGAGCAGTACTTC
clone_size: NA; d_call: NA; j_call: TRBJ1-4; v_call: TRBV6-1; cdr3_aa: CASSETSLLGGVEKLFF; cdr3_nt: TGTGCCAGCAGTGAAACGTCGCTGTTGGGCGGGGTAGAAAAACTGTTTTTT
clone_size: NA; d_call: NA; j_call: TRBJ1-2; v_call: TRBV5-1; cdr3_aa: CASSLTGNNYGYTF; cdr3_nt: TGCGCCAGCAGCTTAACCGGGAATAACTATGGCTACACCTTC
clone_size: NA; d_call: NA; j_call: TRBJ2-3; v_call: TRBV4-1; cdr3_aa: CASSQFPGSTDTQYF; cdr3_nt: TGCGCCAGCAGCCAATTCCCGGGGAGCACAGATACGCAGTATTTT
clone_size: few; d_call: NA; j_call: TRBJ1-1; v_call: TRBV2; cdr3_aa: CASSGDFPTEAFF; cdr3_nt: TGTGCCAGCAGTGGGGACTTCCCAACTGAAGCTTTCTTT